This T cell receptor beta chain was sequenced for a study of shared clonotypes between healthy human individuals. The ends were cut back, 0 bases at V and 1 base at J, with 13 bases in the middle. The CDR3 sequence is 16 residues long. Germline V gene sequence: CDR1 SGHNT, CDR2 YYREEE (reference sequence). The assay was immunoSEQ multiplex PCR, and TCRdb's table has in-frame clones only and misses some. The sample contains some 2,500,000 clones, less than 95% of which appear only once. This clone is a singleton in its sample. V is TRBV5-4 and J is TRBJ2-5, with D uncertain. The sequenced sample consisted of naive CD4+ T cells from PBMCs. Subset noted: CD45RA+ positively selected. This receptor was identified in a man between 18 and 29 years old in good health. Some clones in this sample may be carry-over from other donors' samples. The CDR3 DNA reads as TGTGCCAGCAGCTTGGCCGTCTCCGGAGTCCAAGAGACCCAGTACTTC. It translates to CASSLAVSGVQETQYF.